This T cell receptor beta chain was found in a study of cytomegalovirus exposure and HLA in healthy donors. At the level of the study: Early release data held 85 million or so unique TCRs from HLA-typed donors. Of the donors genotyped, 398 in all, 75% to 85% fell in the Caucasian-associated ancestry cluster.

In the case of this clone: Its specificity is not known.

Study-wide points: According to a later analysis, most TCR beta chains associated with CMV appeared HLA-restricted. Analysis was carried out at a later point, and it linked a missense DCLRE1C variant to TCR beta V- and J-gene trimming.

The PCR used 60 Vbeta and 13 Jbeta primers. The table came from immunoSEQ multiplex PCR; TCRdb's copy has only in-frame clones and leaves some out. The sample lists about 150,000 clones, almost 85% occurring once. The V end was cut by 5 bases, the J end by 4 bases, with 14 bases between. This CDR3 region has 14 residues. Germline V gene sequence: CDR1 LNHDA, CDR2 SQIVND (reference sequence). Sequencing was performed on PBMCs. This sequence was found in a young man in good health and CMV-seropositive. The chain joins TRBV19 to TRBJ1-1; D gene uncertain. CDR3 in DNA: TGTGCCAGTAGTGCTTCTTTCCCTACCACTGAAGCTTTCTTT. Translated: CASSASFPTTEAFF.